The T cell receptor beta chain described here comes from a study of blood T cell repertoires in COVID-19 (dated by TCRdb to about 2020). Turning to the overall study: ImmuneRACE Cohort 3 recovered participants were defined by two consecutive negative NP/OP PCR tests, healthcare professional clearance, or symptom resolution. The material from the prospective study consisted of cDNA or gDNA derived from T cells, B-cell-depleted T cells, or PBMCs. Samples were obtained from the ongoing ImmuneRACE study (first 160 participants) and from about 1,300 subjects provided by 6 global collaborators. The dataset comprised deeply sampled blood TCRbeta repertoires from subjects exposed to, actively infected with, or recovered from COVID-19. The repertoires were released in a freely available public database meant as a resource for research on the immune response to SARS-CoV-2. The collaborator samples originated in the United States, Italy and Spain and spanned the acute and convalescent phases of COVID-19. The sample metadata nearly always contained a de-identified subject ID, COVID-19 status, age in years and sex. HLA class I and class II types, where available, came from metadata supplied by the sample provider rather than from assay-based typing.

TCRbeta CDR3 regions were amplified from genomic DNA by means of the immunoSEQ Assay, a bias-controlled multiplex PCR. On the study's bioinformatics: The number of nucleated cells in each sample was estimated by amplification of reference gene primers within the assay. Sequence reads were collapsed and filtered to measure the absolute abundance of every unique TCRbeta CDR3 rearrangement. For each sample, productive Simpson clonality was calculated as the square root of Simpson's diversity index across productive rearrangements. TCRdb's version of the immuneACCESS table is confined to in-frame rearrangements and falls short of the full clone set. An unresolved V gene accounts for under half of the shortfall where checked; the remainder is of unknown origin. Clonal size and the V and J genes are those of that table, whereas D and trimming came from the DNA. The table for this sample lists 200,000 to 250,000 clones; around 90% of them were counted only once. Of the sample, 7% to 9% falls within the top ten clones.

Beyond this particular receptor, the publication reports: The amount of clinical and demographic metadata varied by source and participant and was provided uncurated.

Unmatched junction bases come to 11, with V trimmed by 10 bases and J by 6 bases. The germline V gene gives CDR1 as ENHRY and CDR2 as SYGVKD. The CDR3 runs 13 amino acids, cysteine and phenylalanine included. This entry keeps only the CDR3 DNA: 39 bases, framed from base 1. A remark on this clone: The target of this receptor is not known. No much larger clone is present one base from it, and per-base qualities are unavailable.

In the prospective study, participants were roughly 18 to 100 years old, resided in about 25 geographic areas of the United States, and were enrolled through a virtual design. To assign participants to cohorts, the prospective study relied on clinical history that participants themselves reported in a screening survey and a study questionnaire. In the prospective study, mobile phlebotomists collected whole blood, serum and a nasopharyngeal or oropharyngeal swab from each participant. Over a roughly 2-month period, participants in the prospective study had the option of providing additional blood draws and questionnaires. Prospective study blood samples were shipped either frozen or at room temperature before DNA extraction.

The chain links TRBV10-3 with TRBJ2-7; 8 bases in between match TRBD1. The specimen was PBMCs or T cells enriched from blood (not recorded which). The TCR was taken from a young man in a cohort exposed to, infected with or recovered from COVID-19 (not recorded which). The nucleotide sequence reads TGTGCCAGTCAGGGGGCTCTCCTCTCCGAGCAGTACTTC. It encodes CASQGALLSEQYF.